The rows below give T cell receptor beta chains drawn from one sample of a study of T-cell reconstitution after alpha-beta-depleted transplantation in children. TCRdb itself ran the PCR reads through MiXCR, one entry per CDR3 protein. Of over 200,000 distinct CDR3 sequences in the sample, approximately 10% are singletons; the top ten hold 28%. The sample consisted of PBMCs, taken before TCRalphabeta/CD19-depleted stem cell transplant. The receptors stem from a child younger than two with acute myeloid leukemia, due to receive a stem cell transplant. CDR3s include the opening cysteine and the closing phenylalanine or tryptophan. Each record gives: V gene, J gene, D gene, clone size, CDR3 protein, CDR3 DNA. D genes are given only for firm matches. Clone size is stated in some rows and not others, as once, few, many or a class when expanded.

V: TRBV4-3; J: TRBJ2-3; D: .; size: .; CDR3: CASSPIDHEADTQYF; DNA: TGCGCCAGCAGCCCAATTGACCACGAGGCAGATACGCAGTATTTT
V: TRBV5-6; J: TRBJ2-3; D: .; size: .; CDR3: CASSRRDPSTDTQYF; DNA: TGTGCCAGCAGCAGGAGGGACCCTAGCACAGATACGCAGTATTTT
V: TRBV3-1; J: TRBJ1-1; D: .; size: many; CDR3: CASSQTDSWTEAFF; DNA: TGTGCCAGCAGTCAGACGGACAGTTGGACTGAAGCTTTCTTT
V: TRBV20-1; J: TRBJ2-1; D: TRBD2; size: few; CDR3: CSASRGRARDNEQFF; DNA: TGCAGTGCTAGTCGCGGGAGGGCCAGGGACAATGAGCAGTTCTTC
V: TRBV28; J: TRBJ2-3; D: .; size: many; CDR3: CASSPTWGETDTQYF; DNA: TGTGCCAGCAGCCCCACATGGGGCGAGACAGATACGCAGTATTTT
V: TRBV9; J: TRBJ2-5; D: .; size: .; CDR3: CASSSDGSVETQYF; DNA: TGTGCCAGCAGCTCCGACGGATCCGTGGAGACCCAGTACTTC
V: TRBV6-4; J: TRBJ2-3; D: TRBD1; size: few; CDR3: CASARTGEADTQYF; DNA: TGTGCCAGCGCCAGGACAGGGGAGGCAGATACGCAGTATTTT
V: TRBV4-2; J: TRBJ2-3; D: .; size: many; CDR3: CASSQDWIGPDTQYF; DNA: TGTGCCAGCAGCCAAGATTGGATAGGCCCAGATACGCAGTATTTT
V: TRBV21-1; J: TRBJ1-4; D: .; size: many; CDR3: CASSKGTGPRSEKLFF; DNA: TGTGCCAGCAGCAAAGGGACAGGGCCCAGATCTGAAAAACTGTTTTTT
V: TRBV14; J: TRBJ1-4; D: TRBD1; size: many; CDR3: CASSYTGEVGEKLFF; DNA: TGTGCCAGCAGCTACACAGGGGAAGTAGGAGAAAAACTGTTTTTT
V: TRBV5-1; J: TRBJ2-3; D: .; size: .; CDR3: CSSSLAGRLGHTQYF; DNA: TGCTCCAGCAGCTTGGCTGGCAGGCTTGGTCATACGCAGTATTTT
V: TRBV20-1; J: TRBJ1-5; D: .; size: many; CDR3: CSARQDRNQPQHF; DNA: TGCAGTGCTAGACAAGACAGAAATCAGCCCCAGCATTTT
V: TRBV27; J: TRBJ1-4; D: TRBD1; size: many; CDR3: CASRDRDSPWDGLFF; DNA: TGTGCCAGCAGGGATCGGGACAGTCCCTGGGACGGACTGTTTTTT
V: TRBV20-1; J: TRBJ2-5; D: TRBD1; size: many; CDR3: CSARDGDRAQETQYF; DNA: TGCAGTGCTAGAGATGGGGACAGGGCTCAAGAGACCCAGTACTTC
V: TRBV20-1; J: TRBJ2-7; D: TRBD1; size: many; CDR3: CSAPGTGAHEQYF; DNA: TGCAGTGCTCCCGGGACAGGGGCGCACGAGCAGTACTTC
V: TRBV7-2; J: TRBJ2-1; D: .; size: many; CDR3: CASSKTSGNEQFF; DNA: TGTGCCAGCAGCAAGACTAGTGGCAATGAGCAGTTCTTC
V: TRBV6-7; J: TRBJ2-1; D: TRBD2; size: .; CDR3: CAISLLARIGSPYNEQFF; DNA: TGTGCCATCAGTTTACTAGCGAGGATAGGCTCCCCCTACAATGAGCAGTTCTTC
V: TRBV29-1; J: TRBJ2-7; D: TRBD1; size: many; CDR3: CSVEGGQGGLYEQYF; DNA: TGCAGCGTTGAAGGGGGACAGGGGGGCCTCTACGAGCAGTACTTC
V: TRBV29-1; J: TRBJ2-5; D: .; size: many; CDR3: CSVSTHIGETQYF; DNA: TGCAGCGTTTCCACCCACATAGGAGAGACCCAGTACTTC
V: TRBV20-1; J: TRBJ1-2; D: .; size: many; CDR3: CSARDWSRAGYTF; DNA: TGCAGTGCTAGAGATTGGTCCAGGGCTGGCTACACCTTC
V: TRBV24-1; J: TRBJ1-5; D: .; size: many; CDR3: CATSDGGQPQHF; DNA: TGTGCCACCAGTGACGGCGGCCAGCCCCAGCATTTT
V: TRBV20-1; J: TRBJ2-7; D: TRBD2; size: many; CDR3: CSVRLAGVYEQYF; DNA: TGCAGTGTCCGTCTAGCGGGAGTCTACGAGCAGTACTTC
V: TRBV12-3/TRBV12-4; J: TRBJ1-4; D: .; size: few; CDR3: CASSRGRATNEKLFF; DNA: TGTGCCAGCAGTCGAGGACGGGCAACTAATGAAAAACTGTTTTTT
V: TRBV7-9; J: TRBJ2-7; D: .; size: many; CDR3: CASSLGAQRPGSYEQYF; DNA: TGTGCCAGCAGCTTAGGGGCACAACGCCCGGGCTCCTACGAGCAGTACTTC
V: TRBV5-1; J: TRBJ2-2; D: .; size: many; CDR3: CASSLEGWQSGELFF; DNA: TGCGCCAGCAGCTTGGAGGGGTGGCAATCCGGGGAGCTGTTTTTT
V: TRBV11-2; J: TRBJ1-2; D: .; size: many; CDR3: CASSSPAGGYTF; DNA: TGTGCCAGCAGCTCCCCAGCGGGTGGCTACACCTTC
V: TRBV6-1; J: TRBJ2-1; D: .; size: many; CDR3: CASTRRYNEQFF; DNA: TGTGCCAGCACCCGAAGGTACAATGAGCAGTTCTTC
V: TRBV7-2; J: TRBJ1-4; D: .; size: many; CDR3: CASSSSPSNEKLFF; DNA: TGTGCCAGCAGCTCGTCCCCTTCCAATGAAAAACTGTTTTTT
V: TRBV12-3/TRBV12-4; J: TRBJ2-4; D: TRBD2; size: many; CDR3: CASSRYLAGGPDIQYF; DNA: TGTGCCAGCAGTCGATATCTAGCGGGAGGGCCAGACATTCAGTACTTC
V: TRBV10-3; J: TRBJ2-3; D: .; size: many; CDR3: CAISAPHLAASTDTQYF; DNA: TGTGCCATCAGTGCCCCTCATCTAGCTGCTAGCACAGATACGCAGTATTTT
V: TRBV10-3; J: TRBJ2-7; D: .; size: few; CDR3: CAISESQRRDYEQYF; DNA: TGTGCCATCAGTGAGTCCCAGCGGCGGGACTACGAGCAGTACTTC
V: TRBV7-8; J: TRBJ2-7; D: TRBD1; size: .; CDR3: CASSTTQPGQGAVEQYF; DNA: TGTGCCAGCAGCACGACCCAACCGGGACAGGGGGCTGTTGAGCAGTACTTC
V: TRBV6-1; J: TRBJ1-1; D: .; size: .; CDR3: CASRDYLTRSEAFF; DNA: TGTGCCAGCAGAGACTATCTAACGCGTAGTGAAGCTTTCTTT
V: TRBV6-5; J: TRBJ2-3; D: TRBD2; size: many; CDR3: CASSYDILAVGPDTQYF; DNA: TGTGCCAGCAGTTACGACATACTAGCGGTGGGTCCAGATACGCAGTATTTT
V: TRBV10-3; J: TRBJ1-5; D: .; size: many; CDR3: CAIMLFYRQPQHF; DNA: TGTGCCATCATGCTTTTCTATCGGCAGCCCCAGCATTTT
V: TRBV12-3/TRBV12-4; J: TRBJ1-2; D: TRBD1; size: many; CDR3: CASIKGDSLYGYTF; DNA: TGTGCCAGCATCAAGGGGGACAGCCTCTATGGCTACACCTTC
V: TRBV11-3; J: TRBJ2-1; D: TRBD2; size: .; CDR3: CASSPTSGYAEQFF; DNA: TGTGCCAGCAGCCCGACTAGCGGCTATGCAGAGCAGTTCTTC
V: TRBV7-9; J: TRBJ2-1; D: TRBD2; size: .; CDR3: CASSWTSGRDSYNEQFF; DNA: TGTGCCAGCAGCTGGACTAGCGGGAGGGACTCCTACAATGAGCAGTTCTTC
V: TRBV5-1; J: TRBJ1-2; D: TRBD1; size: .; CDR3: CASSSYAGTDYGYTF; DNA: TGCGCCAGCAGCTCCTACGCCGGGACAGATTATGGCTACACCTTC
V: TRBV5-5; J: TRBJ1-1; D: .; size: many; CDR3: CASSLESFRTEAFF; DNA: TGTGCCAGCAGCTTGGAATCGTTCCGGACTGAAGCTTTCTTT
V: TRBV7-6; J: TRBJ1-1; D: .; size: many; CDR3: CASSLEVTRGNTEAFF; DNA: TGTGCCAGCAGCTTAGAAGTGACGAGGGGGAACACTGAAGCTTTCTTT
V: TRBV14; J: TRBJ2-7; D: TRBD2; size: many; CDR3: CASSPPGLVYEQYF; DNA: TGTGCCAGCAGCCCCCCGGGACTAGTGTACGAGCAGTACTTC
V: TRBV12-3/TRBV12-4; J: TRBJ2-7; D: TRBD1; size: .; CDR3: CASSPTGGTYEQYF; DNA: TGTGCCAGCAGCCCGACAGGGGGGACCTACGAGCAGTACTTC
V: TRBV7-8; J: TRBJ2-5; D: .; size: many; CDR3: CASSLRLNQETQYF; DNA: TGTGCCAGCAGCTTGAGACTAAACCAAGAGACCCAGTACTTC
V: TRBV6-1; J: TRBJ2-7; D: TRBD1; size: .; CDR3: CASTDRASSYEQYF; DNA: TGTGCCAGCACCGACAGGGCCTCTTCCTACGAGCAGTACTTC
V: TRBV11-2; J: TRBJ1-1; D: .; size: many; CDR3: CASSPRTEMNTEAFF; DNA: TGTGCCAGCAGCCCCCGGACGGAAATGAACACTGAAGCTTTCTTT
V: TRBV5-1; J: TRBJ2-1; D: TRBD2; size: many; CDR3: CASSRAGGRNEQFF; DNA: TGCGCCAGCAGCCGAGCGGGAGGGAGGAATGAGCAGTTCTTC
V: TRBV3-1; J: TRBJ1-5; D: .; size: .; CDR3: CASSQSADSNQPQHF; DNA: TGTGCCAGCAGCCAGAGTGCGGACAGCAATCAGCCCCAGCATTTT
V: TRBV7-9; J: TRBJ1-2; D: .; size: many; CDR3: CASSLGDGYTF; DNA: TGTGCCAGCAGCTTAGGAGATGGCTACACCTTC
V: TRBV29-1; J: TRBJ2-7; D: .; size: many; CDR3: CSVTGRGSGSYEQYF; DNA: TGCAGCGTCACGGGACGGGGCAGCGGATCCTACGAGCAGTACTTC
V: TRBV7-8; J: TRBJ2-3; D: TRBD1; size: many; CDR3: CASRHPTGVTDTQYF; DNA: TGTGCCAGCAGACACCCGACAGGGGTGACAGATACGCAGTATTTT
V: TRBV12-5; J: TRBJ2-5; D: .; size: many; CDR3: CASGFDGGLVETQYF; DNA: TGTGCTAGTGGTTTTGATGGAGGGTTGGTTGAGACCCAGTACTTC
V: TRBV25-1; J: TRBJ2-7; D: TRBD1; size: many; CDR3: CASSYRGQAYEQYF; DNA: TGTGCCAGCAGTTACAGAGGACAGGCCTACGAGCAGTACTTC